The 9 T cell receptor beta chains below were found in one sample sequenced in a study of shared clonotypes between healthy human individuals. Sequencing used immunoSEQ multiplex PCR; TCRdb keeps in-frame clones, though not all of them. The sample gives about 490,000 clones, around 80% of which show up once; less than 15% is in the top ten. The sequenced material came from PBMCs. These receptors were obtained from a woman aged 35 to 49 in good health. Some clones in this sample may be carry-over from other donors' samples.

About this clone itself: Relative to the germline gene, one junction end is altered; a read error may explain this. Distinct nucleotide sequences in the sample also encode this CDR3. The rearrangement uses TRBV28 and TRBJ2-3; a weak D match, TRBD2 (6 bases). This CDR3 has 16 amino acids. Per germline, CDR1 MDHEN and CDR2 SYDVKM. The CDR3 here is CASGVGGNPSTDTQYF. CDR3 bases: TGTGCCAGCGGGGTCGGCGGGAACCCTAGCACGGATACGCAGTATTTT.

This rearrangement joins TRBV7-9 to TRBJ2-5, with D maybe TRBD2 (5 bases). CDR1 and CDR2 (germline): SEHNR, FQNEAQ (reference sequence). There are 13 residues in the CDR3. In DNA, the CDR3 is TGTGCTAAGCAGAGGGAGTCGGGAGAGACCCAGTACTTC. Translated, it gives CAKQRESGETQYF.

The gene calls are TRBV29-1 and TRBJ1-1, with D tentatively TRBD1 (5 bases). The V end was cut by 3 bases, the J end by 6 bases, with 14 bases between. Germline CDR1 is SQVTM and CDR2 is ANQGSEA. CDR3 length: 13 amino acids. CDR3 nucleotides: TGCAGCGTTGAGAGGGGAATTCTTGCTGAAGCTTTCTTT. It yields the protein CSVERGILAEAFF.

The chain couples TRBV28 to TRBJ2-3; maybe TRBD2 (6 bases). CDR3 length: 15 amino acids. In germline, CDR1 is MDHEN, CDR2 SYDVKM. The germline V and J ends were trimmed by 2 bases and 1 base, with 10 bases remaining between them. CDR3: CASSLMGLGTDTQYF. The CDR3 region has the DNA TGTGCCAGCAGTTTAATGGGACTGGGCACAGATACGCAGTATTTT. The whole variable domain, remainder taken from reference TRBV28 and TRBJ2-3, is DVKVTQSSRYLVKRTGEKVFLECVQDMDHENMFWYRQDPGLGLRLIYFSYDVKMKEKGDIPEGYSVSREKKERFSLILESASTNQTSMYLCASSLMGLGTDTQYFGPGTRLTVL.

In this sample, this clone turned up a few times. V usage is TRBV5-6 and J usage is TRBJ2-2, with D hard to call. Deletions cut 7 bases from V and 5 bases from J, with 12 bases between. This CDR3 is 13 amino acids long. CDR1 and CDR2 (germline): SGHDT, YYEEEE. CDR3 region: CASRGRRTGELFF. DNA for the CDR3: TGTGCCAGCCGAGGAAGGAGAACCGGGGAGCTGTTTTTT.

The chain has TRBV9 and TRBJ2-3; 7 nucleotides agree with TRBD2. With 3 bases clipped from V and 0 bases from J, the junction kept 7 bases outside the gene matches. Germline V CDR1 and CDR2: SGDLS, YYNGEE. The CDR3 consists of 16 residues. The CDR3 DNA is TGTGCCAGCAGCGCTAGGGCTAGCGGTAGCACAGATACGCAGTATTTT. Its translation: CASSARASGSTDTQYF.

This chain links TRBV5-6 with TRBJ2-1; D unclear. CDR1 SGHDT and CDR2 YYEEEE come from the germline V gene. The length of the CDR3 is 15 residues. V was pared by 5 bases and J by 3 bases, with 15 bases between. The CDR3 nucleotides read TGTGCCAGCAGACTCGTAGGCCCCCTCTACAATGAGCAGTTCTTC. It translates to CASRLVGPLYNEQFF.

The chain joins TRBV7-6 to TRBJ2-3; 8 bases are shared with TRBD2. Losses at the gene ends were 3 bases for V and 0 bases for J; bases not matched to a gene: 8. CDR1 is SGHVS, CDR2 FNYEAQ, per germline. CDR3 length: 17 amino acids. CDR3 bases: TGTGCCAGCAGCTTGGAAAGACTAGCGCCTAGCACAGATACGCAGTATTTT. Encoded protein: CASSLERLAPSTDTQYF.

This CDR3 is CASSVRDGPYEQYF. The CDR3 bases are TGTGCCAGCAGTGTCCGGGACGGACCCTACGAGCAGTACTTC. The V gene is TRBV6-1, the J gene TRBJ2-7; either TRBD1 or TRBD2 may fit D (5 bases each). The CDR3 runs to 14 residues. Germline-derived CDR1 and CDR2 are MNHNS and SASEGT. The V end was cut by 4 bases, the J end by 2 bases, with 12 bases between.